The 21 T cell receptor beta chains below all came from one sample that was sequenced in a study of shared clonotypes between healthy human individuals. Generated by immunoSEQ multiplex PCR, the TCRdb table keeps only in-frame clones and is missing some. The sample consists of 2 million to 2.5 million clones, 93% of them appearing once. The sequenced sample consisted of naive CD4+ T cells from PBMCs. Subset given: CD45RA+ positively selected. These receptors originate from a man aged 18 to 30 in good health. Some clones in this sample may be carry-over from other donors' samples.

The rearrangement joins TRBV7-2 to TRBJ2-7; D possibly corresponds to TRBD2 (6 bases). CDR3 length: 14 residues. The germline V gene has CDR1 SGHTA and CDR2 FQGNSA. The V end was cut by 2 bases, the J end by 3 bases, with 11 bases between. CDR3 DNA: TGTGCCAGCAGCTTATTGGCGGGATACTACGAGCAGTACTTC. Amino acids: CASSLLAGYYEQYF.

The chain recombines TRBV2 with TRBJ2-2, with D possibly TRBD2 on 6 matching bases. Germline values: CDR1 SNHLY, CDR2 FYNNEI. The germline V and J ends were trimmed by 3 bases and 0 bases, with 8 bases remaining between them. The CDR3 length is 15 residues. The CDR3 spells CASSELAANTGELFF. CDR3 coding DNA: TGTGCCAGCAGTGAGTTAGCGGCGAACACCGGGGAGCTGTTTTTT.

The chain employs TRBV4-1 and TRBJ1-2; D ambiguous. V was pared by 0 bases and J by 8 bases, with 13 bases between. The CDR3 loop spans 14 amino acids. CDR1 is MGHRA and CDR2 is YSYEKL in the germline V gene. The CDR3: CASSQEVQMGGYTF. The CDR3 DNA reads TGCGCCAGCAGCCAAGAGGTACAGATGGGAGGCTACACCTTC.

The rearrangement uses TRBV6-5 and TRBJ1-4; 7 nucleotides line up with TRBD1. The CDR3 is 16 residues long. Unmatched junction bases numbered 12, after V lost 4 bases and J lost 7 bases. The germline V gene encodes CDR1 MNHEY and CDR2 SVGAGI. CDR3 coding DNA: TGTGCCAGCAGTTTGGGAGAGGGGGCGACTCCTGAAAAACTGTTTTTT. As protein: CASSLGEGATPEKLFF.

The gene calls are TRBV19 and TRBJ1-3, with 8 bases fitting TRBD1. Germline V gives CDR1 LNHDA, CDR2 SQIVND (reference sequence). The CDR3 spans 14 residues. The ends lost 9 bases at V and 8 bases at J; junction bases unmatched: 12. CDR3: CASARTGNRDTIYF. The CDR3 DNA follows: TGTGCCAGCGCTAGGACAGGGAACAGGGACACCATATATTTT.

This sequence joins TRBV18 and TRBJ1-2; the D gene is possibly TRBD1 (6 bases). Germline lookup yields CDR1 KGHSH and CDR2 LQKENI. Trimming shortened V by 2 bases and J by 5 bases, and 12 bases separated the two germline ends. This CDR3 is 14 amino acids long. The CDR3 bases are TGTGCCAGCTCACCAGACAGGCGAGGGTATGGCTACACCTTC. It translates to CASSPDRRGYGYTF.

This chain connects TRBV27 to TRBJ2-1; D perhaps matches TRBD1 (5 bases). Between the trimmed V and J ends, which lost 3 bases and 5 bases, there was a span of 8 bases. Germline V lookup: CDR1 MNHEY, CDR2 SMNVEV (reference sequence). The CDR3 extends over 13 amino acids. CDR3 sequence reads: CASSFQGDNEQFF. The CDR3 region has the DNA TGTGCCAGCAGTTTTCAGGGCGACAATGAGCAGTTCTTC.

The CDR3 nucleotides are TGTGCCAGCAGCAAAGACAGGGTGTTCAGTGGCTACACCTTC. This encodes CASSKDRVFSGYTF. The chain carries TRBV5-6 and TRBJ1-2, with 7 bases fitting TRBD1. Germline V gives CDR1 SGHDT, CDR2 YYEEEE. V was clipped by 4 bases and J by 7 bases; unmatched bases: 10. CDR3 length: 14 residues.

The V call is TRBV11-2, the J call TRBJ2-7, with 9 bases that match TRBD2. Losses at the gene ends were 5 bases for V and 1 base for J; bases not matched to a gene: 9. The CDR3 sequence is 16 residues long. The germline V gene has CDR1 SGHAT and CDR2 FQNNGV. The CDR3 nucleotides read TGTGCCAGCAGCCCCCAGACTAGCGGATATTCCTACGAGCAGTACTTC. This sequence encodes CASSPQTSGYSYEQYF.

This chain uses TRBV10-2 with TRBJ2-3; 9 bases line up with TRBD2. Germline CDR1 and CDR2: WSHSY and SAAADI. Trimming took 8 bases from V and 3 from J; bases not matched to a gene: 15. This CDR3 comprises 17 residues. The DNA for the CDR3 is TGCGCCAGCTCCCAGGGGTGGCTAGCGGGACTTACAGATACGCAGTATTTT. Translation gives CASSQGWLAGLTDTQYF.

The V and J genes are TRBV5-1 and TRBJ1-2; 8 nucleotides match TRBD1. After removal of 2 bases from V and 8 bases from J, the junction contained 5 bases not matched to a gene. CDR1 and CDR2 (germline): SGHRS, YFSETQ. CDR3 length: 13 residues. The CDR3 DNA reads as TGCGCCAGCAGCTTCGGACAGGGAGGCGGCTACACCTTC. It is translated as CASSFGQGGGYTF.

The chain carries TRBV6-1 and TRBJ2-5, with a tentative D call TRBD2 (6 bases). Germline V gene sequence: CDR1 MNHNS, CDR2 SASEGT. The CDR3 covers 13 residues. V shed 0 bases and J shed 12 bases, with 14 bases lying between them. The CDR3 bases are TGTGCCAGCAGTGAAGCCCCGGGACTTTTTGAGTACTTC. It encodes CASSEAPGLFEYF.

The rearrangement uses TRBV28 and TRBJ2-3; D is unclear. V dropped 6 bases and J dropped 2 bases, with 6 bases sitting between them. The germline V gene has CDR1 MDHEN and CDR2 SYDVKM. CDR3 length: 12 amino acids. CDR3 DNA sequence: TGTGCCAGCAGGGCCAACACAGATACGCAGTATTTT. Translated, it gives CASRANTDTQYF. Complete variable domain (other parts from reference TRBV28 and TRBJ2-3): DVKVTQSSRYLVKRTGEKVFLECVQDMDHENMFWYRQDPGLGLRLIYFSYDVKMKEKGDIPEGYSVSREKKERFSLILESASTNQTSMYLCASRANTDTQYFGPGTRLTVL.

This chain uses TRBV7-8 with TRBJ2-3; D might be TRBD2 (6 bases). The germline V and J ends were trimmed by 4 bases and 2 bases, with 7 bases remaining between them. This CDR3 is built from 13 residues. Germline values: CDR1 SGHVS, CDR2 FQNEAQ. CDR3 amino acids: CASSSDYTDTQYF. The CDR3 DNA reads TGTGCCAGCAGCTCGGACTACACAGATACGCAGTATTTT.

This chain's CDR3 is CASSSSTTHEQYF. CDR3 in DNA: TGTGCCAGCAGCTCCTCGACTACCCACGAGCAGTACTTC. V and J are TRBV7-9 and TRBJ2-7, with a tentative D call TRBD2 (5 bases). The germline V gene has CDR1 SEHNR and CDR2 FQNEAQ (reference sequence). The CDR3 is 13 amino acids. Trimming took off 4 bases at V and 5 bases at J, with 12 bases between the two ends.

This clone has more than one count but fewer than ten. The identical CDR3 is also encoded by other nucleotide sequences in the sample. The chain is built from TRBV18 and TRBJ1-1; D unresolved. V was trimmed by 1 base and J by 0 bases, leaving 0 bases between them. The CDR3 has 12 residues. Germline V gives CDR1 KGHSH, CDR2 LQKENI. Here the CDR3 DNA reads TGTGCCAGCTCACCACTGAACACTGAAGCTTTCTTT. Encoded protein: CASSPLNTEAFF. The entire variable domain, with the rest obtained from reference TRBV18 and TRBJ1-1, is as follows: NAGVMQNPRHLVRRRGQEARLRCSPMKGHSHVYWYRQLPEEGLKFMVYLQKENIIDESGMPKERFSAEFPKEGPSILRIQQVVRGDSAAYFCASSPLNTEAFFGQGTRLTVV.

This rearrangement joins TRBV6-4 to TRBJ2-1; perhaps TRBD1 as D (6 bases). This CDR3 comprises 15 residues. Germline CDR1 and CDR2: MRHNA and SNTAGT. V dropped 5 bases and J dropped 6 bases, with 17 bases sitting between them. The CDR3 bases are TGTGCCAGCAGTACGGAGGACAGATCTGGCAATGAGCAGTTCTTC. Amino acid sequence: CASSTEDRSGNEQFF.

The chain recombines TRBV2 with TRBJ1-2, with 11 bases fitting TRBD1. Germline CDR1 reads SNHLY; CDR2 reads FYNNEI. The CDR3 extends over 16 amino acids. Germline trimming cut 6 bases from V and 7 bases from J; bases unmatched to any gene: 13. The CDR3 DNA follows: TGTGCCAGCAGCGGACAGGGGGCGGTTATGTCTGGTGGCTACACCTTC. Translation gives CASSGQGAVMSGGYTF.

The chain carries TRBV6-1 and TRBJ2-7; D perhaps matches TRBD2 (5 bases). Trimming pared 2 bases from V and 2 bases from J, leaving 13 bases between. Germline loops: CDR1 MNHNS, CDR2 SASEGT. The CDR3 loop spans 15 amino acids. The CDR3 spells CASSERESSPYEQYF. DNA for the CDR3: TGTGCCAGCAGTGAAAGGGAGAGTTCCCCCTACGAGCAGTACTTC.

This clone was seen once. The gene calls are TRBV19 and TRBJ1-2, with 8 positions matching TRBD1. The length of the CDR3 is 15 residues. Losses at the gene ends were 4 bases for V and 2 bases for J; bases not matched to a gene: 6. CDR1 is LNHDA, CDR2 SQIVND, per germline (reference sequence). The CDR3 is CASSTARTGNYGYTF. The CDR3 bases are TGTGCCAGTAGTACGGCTCGGACAGGGAACTATGGCTACACCTTC. Complete variable domain (other parts from reference TRBV19 and TRBJ1-2): DGGITQSPKYLFRKEGQNVTLSCEQNLNHDAMYWYRQDPGQGLRLIYYSQIVNDFQKGDIAEGYSVSREKKESFPLTVTSAQKNPTAFYLCASSTARTGNYGYTFGSGTRLTVV.

The chain is built from TRBV7-9 and TRBJ2-2; TRBD1 aligns across 10 bases. Unmatched junction bases numbered 7, after V lost 4 bases and J lost 5 bases. Germline V gene lookup returns CDR1 SEHNR and CDR2 FQNEAQ (reference sequence). This CDR3 contains 16 residues. This chain's CDR3 is CASSSPGQGLTGELFF. The CDR3 nucleotides read TGTGCCAGCAGCTCACCGGGACAGGGGCTTACCGGGGAGCTGTTTTTT.